The entry below describes one T cell receptor beta chain. What it binds is unknown. This specimen comes from a study of shared clonotypes between healthy human individuals. In the study overall: Every donor yielded three CD4 naive, three CD4 memory, two CD8 naive and one CD8 memory plate.

Assay: immunoSEQ multiplex PCR; the TCRdb copy retains only in-frame clones and omits some. The sample records about 1.1 million clones, 60% to 85% being singletons. Findings and caveats of the study: The four-donor shared clonotypes exceeded non-shared clonotypes in generation probability, with non-shared ones scoring lower. A few donors held about 5% of naive CD4 clonotypes in common.

After removal of 4 bases from V and 8 bases from J, the junction contained 8 bases not matched to a gene. Germline lookup yields CDR1 MDHEN and CDR2 SYDVKM. This CDR3 has 14 residues. Sequencing input: memory CD4+ T cells from PBMCs. Subset: CD45RA-negative fraction. This rearrangement joins TRBV28 to TRBJ1-2; 9 bases agree with TRBD1. This sequence was found in a man in his late teens or twenties in good health. Some clones in this sample may be carry-over from other donors' samples. The CDR3 is CASSSGQGTGGYTF. Written as DNA, the CDR3 is TGTGCCAGCAGTTCCGGACAGGGGACTGGAGGCTACACCTTC.